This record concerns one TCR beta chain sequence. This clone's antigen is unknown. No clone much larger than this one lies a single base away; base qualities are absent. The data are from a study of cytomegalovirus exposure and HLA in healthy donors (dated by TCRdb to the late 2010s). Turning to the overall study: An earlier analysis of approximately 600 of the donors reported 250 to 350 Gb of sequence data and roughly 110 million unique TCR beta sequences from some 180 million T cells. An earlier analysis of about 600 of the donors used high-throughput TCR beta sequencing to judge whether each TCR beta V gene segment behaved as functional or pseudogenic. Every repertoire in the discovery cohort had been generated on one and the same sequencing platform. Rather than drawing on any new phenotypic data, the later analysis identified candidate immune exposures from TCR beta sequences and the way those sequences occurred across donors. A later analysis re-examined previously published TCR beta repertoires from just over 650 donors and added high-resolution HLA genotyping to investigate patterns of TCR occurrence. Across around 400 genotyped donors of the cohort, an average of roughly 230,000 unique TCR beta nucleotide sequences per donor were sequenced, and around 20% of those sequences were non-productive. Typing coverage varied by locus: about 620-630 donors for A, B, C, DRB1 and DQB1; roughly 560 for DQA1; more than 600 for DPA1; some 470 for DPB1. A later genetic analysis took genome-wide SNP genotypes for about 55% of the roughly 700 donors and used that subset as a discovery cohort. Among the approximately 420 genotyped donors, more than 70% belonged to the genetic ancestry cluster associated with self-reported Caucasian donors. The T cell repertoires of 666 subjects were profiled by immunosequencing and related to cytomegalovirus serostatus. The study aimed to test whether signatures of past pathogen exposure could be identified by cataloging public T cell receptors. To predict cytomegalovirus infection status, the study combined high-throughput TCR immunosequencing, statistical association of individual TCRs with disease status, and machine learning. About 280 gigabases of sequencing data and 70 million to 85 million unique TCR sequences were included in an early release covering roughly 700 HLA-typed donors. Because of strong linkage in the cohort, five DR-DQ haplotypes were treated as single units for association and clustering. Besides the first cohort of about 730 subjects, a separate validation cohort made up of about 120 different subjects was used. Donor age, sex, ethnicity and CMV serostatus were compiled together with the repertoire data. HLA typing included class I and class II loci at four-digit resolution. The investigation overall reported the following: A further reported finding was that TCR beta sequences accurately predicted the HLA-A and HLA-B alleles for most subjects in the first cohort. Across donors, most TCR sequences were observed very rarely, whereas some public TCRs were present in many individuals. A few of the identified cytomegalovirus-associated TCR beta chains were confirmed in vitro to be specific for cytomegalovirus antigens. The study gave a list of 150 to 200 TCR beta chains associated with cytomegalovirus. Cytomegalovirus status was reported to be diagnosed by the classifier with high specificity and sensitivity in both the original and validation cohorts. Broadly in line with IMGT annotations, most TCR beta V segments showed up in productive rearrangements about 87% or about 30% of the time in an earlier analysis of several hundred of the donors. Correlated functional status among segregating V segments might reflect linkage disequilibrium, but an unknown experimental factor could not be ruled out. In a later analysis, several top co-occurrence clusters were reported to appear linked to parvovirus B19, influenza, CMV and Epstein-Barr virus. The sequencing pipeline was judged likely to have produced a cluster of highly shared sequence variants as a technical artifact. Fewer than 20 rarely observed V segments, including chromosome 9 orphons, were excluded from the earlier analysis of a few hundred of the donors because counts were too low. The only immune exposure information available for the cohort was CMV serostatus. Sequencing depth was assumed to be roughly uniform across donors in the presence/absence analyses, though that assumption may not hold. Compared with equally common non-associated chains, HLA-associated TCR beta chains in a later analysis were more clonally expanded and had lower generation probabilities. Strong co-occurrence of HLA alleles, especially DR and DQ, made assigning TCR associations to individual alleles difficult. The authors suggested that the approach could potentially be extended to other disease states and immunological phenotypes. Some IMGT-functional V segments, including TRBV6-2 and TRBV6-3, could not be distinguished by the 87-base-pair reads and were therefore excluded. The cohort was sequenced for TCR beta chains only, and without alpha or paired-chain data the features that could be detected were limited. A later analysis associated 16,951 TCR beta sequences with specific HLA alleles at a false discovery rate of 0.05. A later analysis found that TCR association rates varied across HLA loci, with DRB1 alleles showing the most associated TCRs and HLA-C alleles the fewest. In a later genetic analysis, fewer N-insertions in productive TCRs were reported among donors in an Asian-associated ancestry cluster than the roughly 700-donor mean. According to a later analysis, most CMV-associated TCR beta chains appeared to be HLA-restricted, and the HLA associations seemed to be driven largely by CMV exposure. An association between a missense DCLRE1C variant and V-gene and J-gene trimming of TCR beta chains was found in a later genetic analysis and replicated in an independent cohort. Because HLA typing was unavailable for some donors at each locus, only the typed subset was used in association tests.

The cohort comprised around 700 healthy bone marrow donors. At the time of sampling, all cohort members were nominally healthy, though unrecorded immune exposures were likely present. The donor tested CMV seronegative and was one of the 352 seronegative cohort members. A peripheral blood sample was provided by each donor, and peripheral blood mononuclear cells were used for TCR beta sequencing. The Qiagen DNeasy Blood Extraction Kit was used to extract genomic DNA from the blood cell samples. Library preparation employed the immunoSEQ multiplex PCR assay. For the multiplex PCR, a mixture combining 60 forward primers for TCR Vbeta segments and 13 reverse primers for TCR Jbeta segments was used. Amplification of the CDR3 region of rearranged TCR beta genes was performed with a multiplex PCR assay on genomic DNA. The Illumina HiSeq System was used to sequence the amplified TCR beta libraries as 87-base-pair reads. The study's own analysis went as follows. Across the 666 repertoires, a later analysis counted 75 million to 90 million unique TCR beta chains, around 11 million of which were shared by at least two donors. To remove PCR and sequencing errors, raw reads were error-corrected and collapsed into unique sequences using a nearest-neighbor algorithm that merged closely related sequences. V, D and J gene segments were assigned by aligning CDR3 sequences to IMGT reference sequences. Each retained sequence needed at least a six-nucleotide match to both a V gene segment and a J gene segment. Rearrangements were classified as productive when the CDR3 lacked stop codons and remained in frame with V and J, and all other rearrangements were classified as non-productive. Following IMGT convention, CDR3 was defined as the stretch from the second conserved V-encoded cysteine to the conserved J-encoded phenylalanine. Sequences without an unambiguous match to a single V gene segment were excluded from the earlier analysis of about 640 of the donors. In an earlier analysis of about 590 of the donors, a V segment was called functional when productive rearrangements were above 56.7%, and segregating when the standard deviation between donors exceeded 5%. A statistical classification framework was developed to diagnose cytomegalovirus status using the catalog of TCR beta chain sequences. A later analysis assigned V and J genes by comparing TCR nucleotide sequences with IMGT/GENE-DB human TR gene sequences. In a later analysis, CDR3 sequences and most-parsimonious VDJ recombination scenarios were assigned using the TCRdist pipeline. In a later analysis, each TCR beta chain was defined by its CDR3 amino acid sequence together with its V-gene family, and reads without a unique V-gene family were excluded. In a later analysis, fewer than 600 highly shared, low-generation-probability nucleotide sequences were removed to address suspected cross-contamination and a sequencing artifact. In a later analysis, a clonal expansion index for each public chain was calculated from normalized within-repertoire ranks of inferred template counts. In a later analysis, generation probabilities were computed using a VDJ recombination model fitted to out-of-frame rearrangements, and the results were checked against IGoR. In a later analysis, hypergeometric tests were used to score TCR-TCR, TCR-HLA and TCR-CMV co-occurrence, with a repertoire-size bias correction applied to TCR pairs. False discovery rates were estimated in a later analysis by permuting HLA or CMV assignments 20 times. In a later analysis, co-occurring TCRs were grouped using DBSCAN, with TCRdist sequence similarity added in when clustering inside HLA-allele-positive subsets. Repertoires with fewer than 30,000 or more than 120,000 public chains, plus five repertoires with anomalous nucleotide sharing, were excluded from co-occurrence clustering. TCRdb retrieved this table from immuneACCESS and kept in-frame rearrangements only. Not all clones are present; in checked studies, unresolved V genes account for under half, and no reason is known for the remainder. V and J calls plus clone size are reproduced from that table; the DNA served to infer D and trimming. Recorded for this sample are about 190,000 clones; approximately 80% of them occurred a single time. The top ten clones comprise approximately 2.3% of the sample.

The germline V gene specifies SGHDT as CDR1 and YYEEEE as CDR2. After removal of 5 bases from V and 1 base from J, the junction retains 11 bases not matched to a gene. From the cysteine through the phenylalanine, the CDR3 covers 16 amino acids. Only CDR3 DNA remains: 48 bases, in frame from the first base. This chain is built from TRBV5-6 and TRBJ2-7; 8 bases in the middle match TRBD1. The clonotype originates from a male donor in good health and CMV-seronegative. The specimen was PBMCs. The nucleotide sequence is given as TGTGCCAGCAGTACTTGGGGACAGGACCTTTCCTACGAGCAGTACTTC. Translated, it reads CASSTWGQDLSYEQYF.